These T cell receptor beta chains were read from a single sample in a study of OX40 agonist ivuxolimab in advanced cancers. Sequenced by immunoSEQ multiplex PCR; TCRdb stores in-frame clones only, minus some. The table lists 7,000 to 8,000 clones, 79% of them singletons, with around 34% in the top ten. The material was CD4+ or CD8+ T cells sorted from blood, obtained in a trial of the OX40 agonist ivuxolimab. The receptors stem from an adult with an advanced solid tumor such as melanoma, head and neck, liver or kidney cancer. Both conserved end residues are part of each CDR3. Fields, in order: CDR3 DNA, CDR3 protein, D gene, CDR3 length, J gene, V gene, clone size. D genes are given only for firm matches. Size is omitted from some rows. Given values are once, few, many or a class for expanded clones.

DNA: TGTGCCAGCAGTTACTCGGCCGGGGAGCTGTTTTTT; CDR3: CASSYSAGELFF; D: NA; length: 12; J: TRBJ2-2; V: TRBV6-5; size: once
DNA: TGTGCCAGCAGTGACCAAGGACGACTCTATGGCTACACCTTC; CDR3: CASSDQGRLYGYTF; D: NA; length: 14; J: TRBJ1-2; V: TRBV25-1; size: NA
DNA: TGCAGCGGCGAGGGCGGGGGCACCTACAATGAGCAGTTCTTC; CDR3: CSGEGGGTYNEQFF; D: NA; length: 14; J: TRBJ2-1; V: TRBV29-1; size: NA
DNA: TGCGCCAGCAGCCAAGATAACAGGGCTGGGGCCAACGTCCTGACTTTC; CDR3: CASSQDNRAGANVLTF; D: NA; length: 16; J: TRBJ2-6; V: TRBV4-3; size: NA
DNA: TGTGCCAGCAGTTTCAGAGGGGGCGATGGCTACACCTTC; CDR3: CASSFRGGDGYTF; D: TRBD1; length: 13; J: TRBJ1-2; V: TRBV27; size: NA
DNA: TGTGCCAGCAGTTACTCGACGGGACAGGCCAACTACGAGCAGTACTTC; CDR3: CASSYSTGQANYEQYF; D: TRBD1; length: 16; J: TRBJ2-7; V: TRBV6-5; size: once
DNA: TGTGCCAGCAGTTTCGGACAGTTGCCTAGCACAGATACGCAGTATTTT; CDR3: CASSFGQLPSTDTQYF; D: NA; length: 16; J: TRBJ2-3; V: TRBV27; size: NA
DNA: TGTGCCAGCAGTTTTGCAGGTTATAGCAATCAGCCCCAGCATTTT; CDR3: CASSFAGYSNQPQHF; D: NA; length: 15; J: TRBJ1-5; V: TRBV28; size: NA
DNA: TGCACCAGCAGCCAAGATTTGCTTTTCCCTTACACAGATACGCAGTATTTT; CDR3: CTSSQDLLFPYTDTQYF; D: NA; length: 17; J: TRBJ2-3; V: TRBV1; size: NA
DNA: TGCGCCAGCAGCCAAAAGGGAGAGAAAGCTTTCTTT; CDR3: CASSQKGEKAFF; D: NA; length: 12; J: TRBJ1-1; V: TRBV4-1; size: medium-sized
DNA: TGTGCCAGCACCCTTGGGGGGGACGGGGAGCTGTTTTTT; CDR3: CASTLGGDGELFF; D: TRBD2; length: 13; J: TRBJ2-2; V: TRBV28; size: NA
DNA: TGTGCCAGCAGCTTAGTCGGGGGCGGGGATGAGCAGTTCTTC; CDR3: CASSLVGGGDEQFF; D: NA; length: 14; J: TRBJ2-1; V: TRBV13; size: NA
DNA: TGTGCCAGCAGTTTCCCCCCCGGTTTAGGGCCCTACGAGCAGTACTTC; CDR3: CASSFPPGLGPYEQYF; D: NA; length: 16; J: TRBJ2-7; V: TRBV28; size: once
DNA: TGTGCCAGCAGTAGCGGGAGTTACGAGCAGTACTTC; CDR3: CASSSGSYEQYF; D: TRBD2; length: 12; J: TRBJ2-7; V: TRBV27; size: NA
DNA: TGTGCCAGCAGCCTCGGGACAGCTAGCAATCAGCCCCAGCATTTT; CDR3: CASSLGTASNQPQHF; D: TRBD1; length: 15; J: TRBJ1-5; V: TRBV6-6; size: NA
DNA: TGTGCCAGCTCACCGGAGGACAGGGGGCTTTGGGGCTACACCTTC; CDR3: CASSPEDRGLWGYTF; D: TRBD1; length: 15; J: TRBJ1-2; V: TRBV18; size: few
DNA: TGTGCCGCCAGAATGGCGACAGGTATGGAGACCCAGTACTTC; CDR3: CAARMATGMETQYF; D: NA; length: 14; J: TRBJ2-5; V: TRBV28; size: NA
DNA: TGTGCCAGTAGTGAAGACTACGGGACAGGGAGGGCTGGGGCCAACGTCCTGACTTTC; CDR3: CASSEDYGTGRAGANVLTF; D: TRBD1; length: 19; J: TRBJ2-6; V: TRBV19; size: NA
DNA: TGCGCCAGCAGCTTCCGGGACAGGTCAACCTACGAGCAGTACTTC; CDR3: CASSFRDRSTYEQYF; D: TRBD1; length: 15; J: TRBJ2-7; V: TRBV4-3; size: NA
DNA: TGTGCCAGCAGTTTCCCCACCGGGGAGCTGTTTTTT; CDR3: CASSFPTGELFF; D: NA; length: 12; J: TRBJ2-2; V: TRBV27; size: NA
DNA: TGTGCCAGCAGCGTAGTTACGTTGGGACAGGGTTTCACTGAAGCTTTCTTT; CDR3: CASSVVTLGQGFTEAFF; D: TRBD1; length: 17; J: TRBJ1-1; V: TRBV9; size: NA
DNA: TGTGCCAGCAGTTTATTCAGGGGCCCCTACAATGAGCAGTTCTTC; CDR3: CASSLFRGPYNEQFF; D: NA; length: 15; J: TRBJ2-1; V: TRBV28; size: NA
DNA: TGCGCCAGCAGCCAAGATTGGCTAAATTCACCCCTCCACTTT; CDR3: CASSQDWLNSPLHF; D: NA; length: 14; J: TRBJ1-6; V: TRBV4-1; size: NA
DNA: TGTGCTAGTGGACCAACCACAGATACGCAGTATTTT; CDR3: CASGPTTDTQYF; D: NA; length: 12; J: TRBJ2-3; V: TRBV12-5; size: NA
DNA: TGTGCCAGCAGCCATCAGGGTGCCGGGGAGCTGTTTTTT; CDR3: CASSHQGAGELFF; D: NA; length: 13; J: TRBJ2-2; V: TRBV5-4; size: NA
DNA: TGTGCCAGCAGCATCTCGACAGGGGGCTGGGAAAAACTGTTTTTT; CDR3: CASSISTGGWEKLFF; D: TRBD1; length: 15; J: TRBJ1-4; V: TRBV11-2; size: NA
DNA: TGTGCCAGCAGTCCCCCGGGCGAGAACACTGAAGCTTTCTTT; CDR3: CASSPPGENTEAFF; D: NA; length: 14; J: TRBJ1-1; V: TRBV28; size: NA
DNA: TGCGCCAGCAGCGTAGGGACTAGCGGGGGACTCAATGAGCAGTTCTTC; CDR3: CASSVGTSGGLNEQFF; D: TRBD2; length: 16; J: TRBJ2-1; V: TRBV4-1; size: few
DNA: TGTGCCAGCAGCTTGCAGTACCAAGAGACCCAGTACTTC; CDR3: CASSLQYQETQYF; D: NA; length: 13; J: TRBJ2-5; V: TRBV7-8; size: NA
DNA: TGTGCCAGCAGGATAGCTAGCGGTATTAGCACAGATACGCAGTATTTT; CDR3: CASRIASGISTDTQYF; D: TRBD2; length: 16; J: TRBJ2-3; V: TRBV6-6; size: NA
DNA: TGTGCCAGCAGCTTAGGCTTTAGGGGGACTAGCAGTTCGAGGGAGCAGTACTTC; CDR3: CASSLGFRGTSSSREQYF; D: TRBD2; length: 18; J: TRBJ2-7; V: TRBV7-2; size: NA
DNA: TGTGCCAGCAGCGCGGGACAGGGAGGCTACGAGCAGTACTTC; CDR3: CASSAGQGGYEQYF; D: TRBD1; length: 14; J: TRBJ2-7; V: TRBV9; size: NA
DNA: TGTGCCAGCAGTCCGACAGGCGGGACAGGCTCCCTTGGCTACACCTTC; CDR3: CASSPTGGTGSLGYTF; D: TRBD1; length: 16; J: TRBJ1-2; V: TRBV28; size: NA
DNA: TGTGCCAGCAGCTCGGGTGTGTGGGGGTTCACTATCGGCTACACCTTC; CDR3: CASSSGVWGFTIGYTF; D: NA; length: 16; J: TRBJ1-2; V: TRBV7-9; size: NA
DNA: TGTGCCAGCAGCTCGAATTCACCCCTCCACTTT; CDR3: CASSSNSPLHF; D: NA; length: 11; J: TRBJ1-6; V: TRBV7-8; size: once
DNA: TGTGCCAGCAGCTTGGGGCCGGGTTCGGACGAGCAGTACTTC; CDR3: CASSLGPGSDEQYF; D: NA; length: 14; J: TRBJ2-7; V: TRBV5-4; size: few